This entry lists 21 T cell receptor beta chains sequenced from one sample in a study of blood T cell repertoires in COVID-19. Clones were read by immunoSEQ multiplex PCR, and TCRdb kept only the in-frame ones, dropping some. The sample lists 250,000 or so clones; around 90% were seen once. Material: peripheral blood. These receptors were collected from an older man with acute or convalescent COVID-19.

This sequence joins TRBV9 and TRBJ1-1; 8 nucleotides align to TRBD1. V shed 3 bases, J shed 3 bases, and the junction held 7 bases outside the gene matches. The CDR3 spans 15 residues. From germline, CDR1 is SGDLS and CDR2 YYNGEE. This chain's CDR3 is CASSARTTGDTEAFF. CDR3 bases: TGTGCCAGCAGCGCACGGACGACAGGGGACACTGAAGCTTTCTTT.

The V and J genes are TRBV7-9 and TRBJ1-4; 7 bases match TRBD1. CDR1 and CDR2 from the germline V gene are SEHNR and FQNEAQ (reference sequence). J gave up 2 bases and V 5 bases, and 2 bases lay outside the gene matches. This CDR3 spans 14 amino acids. The CDR3 loop is CASSTGQTNEKLFF. CDR3 sequence (DNA): TGTGCCAGCAGCACGGGACAGACTAATGAAAAACTGTTTTTT.

Only one count was recorded for this clone. The chain has TRBV9 and TRBJ2-1; tentative D call: TRBD1 (5 bases). This CDR3 spans 15 amino acids. Per the germline V gene, CDR1 is SGDLS and CDR2 is YYNGEE. V gave up 0 bases and J gave up 4 bases, with 11 bases separating them. The CDR3 is CASSVDRQGYNEQFF. The CDR3 nucleotides are TGTGCCAGCAGCGTAGACCGCCAGGGTTACAATGAGCAGTTCTTC.

This chain joins TRBV19 and TRBJ2-7; D gene unclear. Germline V gene data show CDR1 as LNHDA and CDR2 as SQIVND (reference sequence). Trimming took 2 bases from V and 3 from J, leaving 20 bases between them. The CDR3 totals 17 residues. DNA of the CDR3: TGTGCCAGTAGTATAATGTTCCAGTGGCACTCGGGCTACGAGCAGTACTTC. Protein sequence: CASSIMFQWHSGYEQYF.

The rearrangement links TRBV7-9 to TRBJ2-1; 7 bases fit TRBD2. V was clipped by 5 bases and J by 0 bases; unmatched bases: 4. This CDR3 contains 15 residues. Germline V gene data show CDR1 as SEHNR and CDR2 as FQNEAQ (reference sequence). The CDR3 is CASSPGTNSYNEQFF. The DNA for the CDR3 is TGTGCCAGCAGCCCCGGGACTAACTCCTACAATGAGCAGTTCTTC.

The V and J genes are TRBV7-9 and TRBJ1-4; tentatively, D is TRBD1 (6 bases). The V gene lost 3 bases and the J gene lost 6 bases, with 14 bases spanning the gap. The length of the CDR3 is 15 residues. Germline V gene sequence: CDR1 SEHNR, CDR2 FQNEAQ (reference sequence). The CDR3 region has the DNA TGTGCCAGCAGCTTGGGCGACAGGACGGATGAAAAACTGTTTTTT. This sequence encodes CASSLGDRTDEKLFF.

This chain uses TRBV7-2 with TRBJ2-1; D might be TRBD2 (6 bases). V lost 1 base and J lost 0, with 16 bases in between. The CDR3 totals 18 residues. The V gene's germline CDR1 is SGHTA and CDR2 FQGNSA. In DNA, the CDR3 is TGTGCCAGCAGCTTAGGACGGATAGCGGTTAGCTCCTACAATGAGCAGTTCTTC. Translating gives CASSLGRIAVSSYNEQFF.

The chain is built from TRBV27 and TRBJ2-1, with a weak D call TRBD2 (6 bases). Germline CDR1 is MNHEY and CDR2 is SMNVEV (reference sequence). Trimming removed 3 bases at V and 8 bases at J, with 14 bases between. The CDR3 loop spans 14 amino acids. CDR3 loop: CASSLGGARYEQFF. The CDR3 bases are TGTGCCAGCAGTTTGGGGGGAGCGAGGTATGAGCAGTTCTTC.

The chain employs TRBV5-1 and TRBJ1-6, with TRBD1 as a possible D gene (6 bases). The CDR3 contains 14 residues. Trimming removed 4 bases from V and 8 bases from J, with 13 bases in between. Germline assignment: CDR1 SGHRS and CDR2 YFSETQ. CDR3 DNA: TGCGCCAGCAGCATCGGACAGAACTATTCACCCCTCCACTTT. It encodes CASSIGQNYSPLHF.

The chain uses TRBV6-2 or TRBV6-3 and TRBJ2-5, with 10 bases aligning to TRBD1. Unmatched junction bases numbered 6, after V lost 5 bases and J lost 3 bases. This CDR3 is 15 amino acids long. Germline CDR1 is MNHEY and CDR2 is SVGEGT. CDR3 sequence: CASSTLGQGKETQYF. The DNA of the CDR3 is TGTGCCAGCAGTACCCTGGGACAGGGGAAAGAGACCCAGTACTTC.

The chain joins TRBV6-4 to TRBJ1-6; D perhaps matches TRBD1 (6 bases). The CDR3 totals 15 residues. Deletions cut 0 bases from V and 8 bases from J, with 11 bases between. CDR1 is MRHNA, CDR2 SNTAGT, per germline. This CDR3 is CASSDSAGDDSPLHF. CDR3 sequence (DNA): TGTGCCAGCAGTGACTCCGCAGGGGACGATTCACCCCTCCACTTT.

This chain connects TRBV11-2 to TRBJ2-5; TRBD1 aligns across 7 bases. The J segment lost 5 bases and the V segment lost 3 bases, leaving 3 bases of the junction unmatched. The CDR3 runs 13 residues. From germline, CDR1 is SGHAT and CDR2 FQNNGV. CDR3 protein: CASSFYRGETQYF. In nucleotides, the CDR3 is TGTGCCAGCAGCTTTTACAGGGGTGAGACCCAGTACTTC. The full variable domain, its missing parts supplied by reference TRBV11-2 and TRBJ2-5, is EAGVAQSPRYKIIEKRQSVAFWCNPISGHATLYWYQQILGQGPKLLIQFQNNGVVDDSQLPKDRFSAERLKGVDSTLKIQPAKLEDSAVYLCASSFYRGETQYFGPGTRLLVL.

The V gene is TRBV28, the J gene TRBJ1-2; 8 positions agree with TRBD1. This CDR3 region has 16 residues. Unmatched junction bases numbered 7, after V lost 3 bases and J lost 1 base. Germline V gene lookup returns CDR1 MDHEN and CDR2 SYDVKM. Here the CDR3 DNA reads TGTGCCAGCAGTTTCCGGGACAGGTTGATTAACTATGGCTACACCTTC. Translated: CASSFRDRLINYGYTF.

The chain is built from TRBV28 and TRBJ2-2; 7 bases are shared with TRBD2. CDR1 is MDHEN and CDR2 is SYDVKM in the germline V gene. V shed 7 bases, J shed 4 bases, and the junction held 3 bases outside the gene matches. The CDR3 length is 13 residues. In DNA form, the CDR3 reads TGTGCCAGCATGGCTAGCGGCACCGGGGAGCTGTTTTTT. Amino acids: CASMASGTGELFF.

The chain combines TRBV19 with TRBJ1-1, with 8 bases matching TRBD1. Germline CDR1 LNHDA, CDR2 SQIVND (reference sequence). The CDR3 sequence is 15 residues long. J lost 3 bases, V lost 7 bases, and 10 bases had no gene match. CDR3 in DNA: TGTGCCAGTACCAGACAACAGGGGGTAGACACTGAAGCTTTCTTT. It yields the protein CASTRQQGVDTEAFF.

This chain's CDR3 is CASSTGGSNTEAFF. CDR3 nucleotides: TGTGCCAGCTCAACAGGGGGATCGAACACTGAAGCTTTCTTT. The gene calls are TRBV18 and TRBJ1-1; 8 bases are a match to TRBD1. CDR1 and CDR2 from the germline V gene are KGHSH and LQKENI. V was clipped by 5 bases and J by 1 base; unmatched bases: 3. The CDR3 totals 14 residues. Combining the CDR3 with reference TRBV18 and TRBJ1-1 gives the whole variable domain NAGVMQNPRHLVRRRGQEARLRCSPMKGHSHVYWYRQLPEEGLKFMVYLQKENIIDESGMPKERFSAEFPKEGPSILRIQQVVRGDSAAYFCASSTGGSNTEAFFGQGTRLTVV.

About this clone itself: Other DNA sequences from this sample encode an identical CDR3 as well. This rearrangement joins TRBV29-1 to TRBJ2-7; 11 bases are shared with TRBD2. CDR1 and CDR2 (germline): SQVTM, ANQGSEA. The ends lost 6 bases at V and 2 bases at J; junction bases unmatched: 3. This CDR3 is 13 amino acids long. CDR3 protein: CSVGTSGAYEQYF. CDR3 in DNA: TGCAGCGTAGGGACTAGCGGAGCCTACGAGCAGTACTTC.

V is TRBV6-1 and J is TRBJ1-5; TRBD1 is a possible D gene (6 bases). Germline CDR1 reads MNHNS; CDR2 reads SASEGT. V was cut by 3 bases and J by 7 bases, with 10 bases left in between. The CDR3 has 13 residues. The CDR3 loop is CASSDHRAQPQHF. CDR3 nucleotides: TGTGCCAGCAGTGACCACAGGGCCCAGCCCCAGCATTTT.

The chain employs TRBV4-3 and TRBJ2-3; D call uncertain. V lost 0 bases to trimming and J lost 2 bases, with 9 bases between them. Per germline, CDR1 LGHNA and CDR2 YSLEER. This CDR3 contains 15 residues. CDR3 nucleotide sequence: TGCGCCAGCAGCCAAGATGGAGCCTTCACAGATACGCAGTATTTT. Its protein product is CASSQDGAFTDTQYF.

This sequence joins TRBV9 and TRBJ2-1; 8 bases are shared with TRBD2. The CDR3 runs 16 residues. CDR1 SGDLS and CDR2 YYNGEE come from the germline V gene. J gave up 8 bases and V 0 bases, and 10 bases lay outside the gene matches. Here the CDR3 reads CASSVVGSGVLDEQFF. The CDR3 DNA follows: TGTGCCAGCAGCGTAGTGGGTAGCGGGGTTCTAGATGAGCAGTTCTTC.

The V call is TRBV7-9, the J call TRBJ2-2; possible D gene TRBD1, 5 bases. Germline V gene data show CDR1 as SEHNR and CDR2 as FQNEAQ (reference sequence). The CDR3 sequence is 15 residues long. V was cut by 5 bases and J by 3 bases, with 13 bases left in between. The CDR3 loop is CASSKIRVDTGELFF. The CDR3 DNA follows: TGTGCCAGCAGCAAAATCAGGGTGGACACCGGGGAGCTGTTTTTT.